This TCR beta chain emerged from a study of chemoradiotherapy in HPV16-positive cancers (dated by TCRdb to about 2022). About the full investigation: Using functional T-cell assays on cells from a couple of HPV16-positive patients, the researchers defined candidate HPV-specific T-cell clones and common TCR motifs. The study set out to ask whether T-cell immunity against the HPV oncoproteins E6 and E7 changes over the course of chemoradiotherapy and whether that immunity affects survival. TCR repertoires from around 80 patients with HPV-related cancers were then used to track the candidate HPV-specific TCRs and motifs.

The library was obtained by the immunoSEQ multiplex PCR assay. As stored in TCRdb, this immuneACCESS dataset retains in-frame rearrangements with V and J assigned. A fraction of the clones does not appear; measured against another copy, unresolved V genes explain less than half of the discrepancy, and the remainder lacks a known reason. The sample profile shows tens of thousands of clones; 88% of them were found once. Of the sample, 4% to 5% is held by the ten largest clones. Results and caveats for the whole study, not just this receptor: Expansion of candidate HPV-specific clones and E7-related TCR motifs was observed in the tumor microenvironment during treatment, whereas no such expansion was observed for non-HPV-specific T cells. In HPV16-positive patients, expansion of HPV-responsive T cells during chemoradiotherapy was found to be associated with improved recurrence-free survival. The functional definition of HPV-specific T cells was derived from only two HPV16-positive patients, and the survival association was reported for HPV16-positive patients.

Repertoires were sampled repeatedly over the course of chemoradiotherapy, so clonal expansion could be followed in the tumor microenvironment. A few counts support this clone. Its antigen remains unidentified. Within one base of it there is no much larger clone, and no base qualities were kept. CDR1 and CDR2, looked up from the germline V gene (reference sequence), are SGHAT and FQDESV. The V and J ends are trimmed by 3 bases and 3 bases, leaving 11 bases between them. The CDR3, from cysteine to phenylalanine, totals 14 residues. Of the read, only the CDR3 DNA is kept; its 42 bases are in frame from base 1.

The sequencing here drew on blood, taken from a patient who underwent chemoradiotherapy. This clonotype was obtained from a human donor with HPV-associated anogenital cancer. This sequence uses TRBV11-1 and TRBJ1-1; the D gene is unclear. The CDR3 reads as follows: CASSFSATYTEAFF. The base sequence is TGTGCCAGCAGCTTTTCGGCCACCTACACTGAAGCTTTCTTT.